One sample yielded the 28 T cell receptor beta chains listed below, sequenced in a study of blood T cell repertoires in COVID-19. Only in-frame clones appear in the TCRdb table, and some are missing; sequencing was by immunoSEQ multiplex PCR. In the table there are roughly 160,000 clones, about 86% of which are singletons. Sample: peripheral blood. These receptors came from a woman in her seventies with COVID-19, enrolled during active disease.

The CDR3 region has the DNA TGTGCCAGCAGTTTAACAGGGGGCAATCAGCCCCAGCATTTT. Translated: CASSLTGGNQPQHF. V usage is TRBV28 and J usage is TRBJ1-5; 7 bases agree with TRBD1. Germline V lookup: CDR1 MDHEN, CDR2 SYDVKM. This CDR3 is built from 14 residues. Trimming removed 2 bases from V and 2 bases from J; junction bases left unmatched: 0.

This clone came up a few times. This rearrangement joins TRBV6-5 to TRBJ1-4; D is uncertain. CDR1 is MNHEY, CDR2 SVGAGI, per germline. This CDR3 is 14 amino acids long. V was cut by 5 bases and J by 0 bases, with 7 bases left in between. The CDR3 DNA sequence: TGTGCCAGCAGTCACAGTGCAACTAATGAAAAACTGTTTTTT. Translating gives CASSHSATNEKLFF.

The CDR3 DNA sequence: TGTGCCAGCAGTGCCCGACAGGGTAACGGGGAGCTGTTTTTT. This encodes CASSARQGNGELFF. V usage is TRBV25-1 and J usage is TRBJ2-2, with 7 bases lining up with TRBD1. The CDR3 length is 14 residues. The germline CDR1 and CDR2 sequences are MGHDK and SYGVNS. The ends lost 4 bases at V and 7 bases at J; junction bases unmatched: 6.

The chain joins TRBV7-6 to TRBJ2-3, with D uncertain. Germline V gene lookup returns CDR1 SGHVS and CDR2 FNYEAQ. This CDR3 is built from 16 residues. V gave up 5 bases and J gave up 4 bases, with 19 bases separating them. CDR3 region: CASSLRGDGWADTQYF. For the CDR3, the DNA is TGTGCCAGCAGCCTAAGAGGCGACGGTTGGGCAGATACGCAGTATTTT. The full variable domain, in which reference TRBV7-6 and TRBJ2-3 provide the parts outside the CDR3, is GAGVSQSPRYKVTKRGQDVALRCDPISGHVSLYWYRQALGQGPEFLTYFNYEAQQDKSGLPNDRFSAERPEGSISTLTIQRTEQRDSAMYRCASSLRGDGWADTQYFGPGTRLTVL.

The CDR3 DNA sequence: TGTGCCAGCAGCGCCCGGGGGACAGATACGCAGTATTTT. Encoded protein: CASSARGTDTQYF. The chain has TRBV9 and TRBJ2-3, with a weak D call TRBD2 (6 bases). Germline V gene lookup returns CDR1 SGDLS and CDR2 YYNGEE. V was cut by 3 bases and J by 3 bases, with 8 bases left in between. The CDR3 contains 13 residues.

The CDR3 here is CASSVARGRAGELFF. The CDR3 coding sequence is TGTGCCAGCAGCGTAGCCAGGGGTAGGGCCGGGGAGCTGTTTTTT. The rearrangement joins TRBV9 to TRBJ2-2; D may be TRBD1 (6 bases). Germline CDR1 is SGDLS and CDR2 is YYNGEE. The CDR3 is 15 residues long. V lost 0 bases and J 6 bases, leaving 12 bases between the germline ends.

The V and J genes are TRBV5-1 and TRBJ2-6, with 8 nucleotides matching TRBD1. V shed 4 bases and J 2 bases; nucleotides not matched to a gene: 2. The CDR3 has 15 amino acids. Germline-derived CDR1 and CDR2 are SGHRS and YFSETQ. The DNA for the CDR3 is TGCGCCAGCAGCCTACAGGGGGCTGGGGCCAACGTCCTGACTTTC. The encoded protein is CASSLQGAGANVLTF.

The gene calls are TRBV29-1 and TRBJ1-4; no clear D gene. CDR1 and CDR2 (germline): SQVTM, ANQGSEA. The CDR3 runs 11 residues. V shed 5 bases and J shed 4 bases, with 5 bases lying between them. CDR3 in amino acids: CSVFSNEKLFF. The CDR3 DNA follows: TGCAGCGTTTTCAGTAATGAAAAACTGTTTTTT.

The V gene is TRBV19, the J gene TRBJ2-6, with a possible D match to TRBD1 (5 bases). The CDR3 runs 13 residues. Per germline, CDR1 LNHDA and CDR2 SQIVND (reference sequence). With 8 bases removed from V and 1 base from J, the gap between germline ends came to 6 bases. CDR3 sequence (DNA): TGTGCCAGTGACAGATCTGGGGCCAACGTCCTGACTTTC. It encodes CASDRSGANVLTF.

The chain couples TRBV19 to TRBJ2-2; 8 bases map to TRBD2. Germline V gene lookup returns CDR1 LNHDA and CDR2 SQIVND (reference sequence). This CDR3 has 16 amino acids. The ends lost 4 bases at V and 5 bases at J; junction bases unmatched: 9. This CDR3 reads CASSKMGLETTGELFF. CDR3 DNA: TGTGCCAGTAGTAAGATGGGACTAGAGACTACCGGGGAGCTGTTTTTT.

This chain uses TRBV5-1 with TRBJ1-3; D ambiguous. Per the germline V gene, CDR1 is SGHRS and CDR2 is YFSETQ. V dropped 0 bases and J dropped 4 bases, with 8 bases sitting between them. The CDR3 sequence is 14 residues long. CDR3 in amino acids: CASSLGPEGNTIYF. Written as DNA, the CDR3 is TGCGCCAGCAGCTTGGGGCCAGAAGGAAACACCATATATTTT.

J is TRBJ1-5 and V is TRBV19; D is undetermined. The CDR3 is 14 amino acids. Germline CDR1 reads LNHDA; CDR2 reads SQIVND (reference sequence). V lost 5 bases and J 5 bases, leaving 13 bases between the germline ends. CDR3 nucleotides: TGTGCCAGTAGTTTCGGTCGAACTTATCAGCCCCAGCATTTT. Its protein product is CASSFGRTYQPQHF.

The chain links TRBV5-8 to TRBJ1-6; 10 nucleotides align to TRBD1. CDR3 length equals 14 residues. J gave up 6 bases and V 5 bases, and 2 bases lay outside the gene matches. In germline, CDR1 is SGHTS, CDR2 YDEGEE. The CDR3 is CASRTGGPNSPLHF. The CDR3 coding sequence is TGTGCCAGCAGGACAGGGGGCCCTAATTCACCCCTCCACTTT.

The gene calls are TRBV5-1 and TRBJ2-1; 9 bases are a match to TRBD2. CDR1 is SGHRS, CDR2 YFSETQ, per germline. After removal of 4 bases from V and 1 base from J, the junction contained 15 bases not matched to a gene. The CDR3 spans 19 residues. The CDR3 loop reads CASSPRGVAGVISYNEQFF. CDR3 in DNA: TGCGCCAGCAGCCCCCGGGGCGTAGCGGGGGTGATTTCCTACAATGAGCAGTTCTTC.

This chain's CDR3 is CASSTRQGAENTEAFF. Written as DNA, the CDR3 is TGTGCCAGTAGTACTCGACAGGGGGCCGAAAACACTGAAGCTTTCTTT. This chain uses TRBV19 with TRBJ1-1; 10 bases line up with TRBD1. V was clipped by 4 bases and J by 2 bases; unmatched bases: 7. Per germline, CDR1 LNHDA and CDR2 SQIVND (reference sequence). The CDR3 is 16 residues long.

The chain combines TRBV2 with TRBJ2-2, with 8 bases lining up with TRBD2. The CDR3 runs 17 residues. Trimming took 4 bases from V and 0 from J; bases not matched to a gene: 7. Germline-derived CDR1 and CDR2 are SNHLY and FYNNEI. CDR3 bases: TGTGCCAGCAGTGGGGGCGGGGGGCTTGCGAACACCGGGGAGCTGTTTTTT. Amino acids: CASSGGGGLANTGELFF.

This rearrangement joins TRBV18 to TRBJ1-1; D is possibly TRBD1 (5 bases). The length of the CDR3 is 14 residues. Germline V gene lookup returns CDR1 KGHSH and CDR2 LQKENI. V dropped 2 bases and J dropped 6 bases, with 13 bases sitting between them. CDR3 in DNA: TGTGCCAGCTCACCAGGTGTCGGGGGATCTGAAGCTTTCTTT. Its protein is CASSPGVGGSEAFF. The complete variable domain, with remaining parts taken from reference TRBV18 and TRBJ1-1, reads NAGVMQNPRHLVRRRGQEARLRCSPMKGHSHVYWYRQLPEEGLKFMVYLQKENIIDESGMPKERFSAEFPKEGPSILRIQQVVRGDSAAYFCASSPGVGGSEAFFGQGTRLTVV.

The chain carries TRBV6-6 and TRBJ1-1, with 12 bases aligning to TRBD1. Germline trimming cut 5 bases from V and 7 bases from J; bases unmatched to any gene: 11. CDR1 and CDR2 from the germline V gene are MNHNY and SVGAGI (reference sequence). There are 16 residues in the CDR3. CDR3 in amino acids: CASSPNRDRGRVEAFF. DNA for the CDR3: TGTGCCAGCAGTCCCAACCGGGACAGGGGGCGGGTTGAAGCTTTCTTT.

J is TRBJ1-1 and V is TRBV2; the match to TRBD1 covers 7 bases. After removal of 6 bases from V and 1 base from J, the junction contained 5 bases not matched to a gene. CDR3 length: 14 residues. CDR1 is SNHLY, CDR2 FYNNEI, per germline. The CDR3 here is CASRTGNRNTEAFF. CDR3 DNA sequence: TGTGCCAGCAGGACAGGGAATCGGAACACTGAAGCTTTCTTT.

This clone appeared a few times. V and J are TRBV19 and TRBJ1-1; TRBD1 aligns across 8 bases. The trim removed 4 bases at V and 3 bases at J, leaving 7 bases unmatched. This CDR3 has 15 residues. Germline values: CDR1 LNHDA, CDR2 SQIVND (reference sequence). CDR3 DNA sequence: TGTGCCAGTAGTACAGGGGGCGCAGGGCACACTGAAGCTTTCTTT. It yields the protein CASSTGGAGHTEAFF.

This clone has just one count. The chain joins TRBV19 to TRBJ1-1; D is ambiguous. V was shortened by 2 bases and J by 1 base, with 11 bases between the two germline ends. CDR3 length: 15 amino acids. The germline V gene has CDR1 LNHDA and CDR2 SQIVND (reference sequence). In nucleotides, the CDR3 is TGTGCCAGTAGTATAAGGTGGGCTACGAACACTGAAGCTTTCTTT. Translated, it gives CASSIRWATNTEAFF.

V gene TRBV10-3 combines with J gene TRBJ2-5, with TRBD2 matching 8 bases. V lost 11 bases, J lost 4 bases, and 12 bases stayed unmatched. CDR3 size: 14 residues. Germline lookup yields CDR1 ENHRY and CDR2 SYGVKD. In DNA form, the CDR3 reads TGTGCCTCCTCACAAGGACTAGCTTCAGAGACCCAGTACTTC. Protein product: CASSQGLASETQYF.

The V call is TRBV7-8, the J call TRBJ2-5; 13 bases are shared with TRBD2. The CDR3 is 16 amino acids. V gave up 5 bases and J gave up 2 bases; unmatched junction bases: 5. Germline V CDR1 and CDR2: SGHVS, FQNEAQ. The CDR3 here is CASSKGTSGIQETQYF. CDR3 bases: TGTGCCAGCAGCAAAGGGACTAGCGGGATACAAGAGACCCAGTACTTC.

V and J are TRBV30 and TRBJ2-1; the match to TRBD2 covers 12 bases. Per germline, CDR1 GTSNPN and CDR2 SVGIG (reference sequence). The CDR3 totals 14 residues. The junction had 0 bases not matched to a gene; V was cut back by 3 bases and J by 3 bases. The CDR3 nucleotides are TGTGCCTGGAGGGGACTAGCGGGCTACAATGAGCAGTTCTTC. Protein product: CAWRGLAGYNEQFF.

V is TRBV19 and J is TRBJ1-5; 10 bases line up with TRBD1. The trim removed 5 bases at V and 9 bases at J, leaving 13 bases unmatched. This CDR3 has 16 amino acids. Germline CDR1 and CDR2: LNHDA and SQIVND (reference sequence). CDR3 sequence: CASSPLQDRGGRPQHF. Written as DNA, the CDR3 is TGTGCCAGTAGTCCCCTTCAGGACAGGGGGGGACGGCCCCAGCATTTT.

V is TRBV9 and J is TRBJ2-3, with 8 bases lining up with TRBD1. This CDR3 contains 16 residues. V lost 0 bases and J lost 4; bases outside the gene matches: 7. Per germline, CDR1 SGDLS and CDR2 YYNGEE. The CDR3 reads CASSVATGQGSDTQYF. Written as DNA, the CDR3 is TGTGCCAGCAGCGTAGCTACAGGACAGGGCTCAGATACGCAGTATTTT.

V usage is TRBV19 and J usage is TRBJ2-4; 9 bases fit TRBD1. Unmatched junction bases numbered 9, after V lost 3 bases and J lost 0 bases. Germline loops: CDR1 LNHDA, CDR2 SQIVND (reference sequence). The CDR3 consists of 18 residues. In DNA, the CDR3 is TGTGCCAGTAGTATGGACTACAGGGGGCTGGTAGCCAAAAACATTCAGTACTTC. Its translation: CASSMDYRGLVAKNIQYF. Using reference TRBV19 and TRBJ2-4 for the parts outside the CDR3, the full variable domain is DGGITQSPKYLFRKEGQNVTLSCEQNLNHDAMYWYRQDPGQGLRLIYYSQIVNDFQKGDIAEGYSVSREKKESFPLTVTSAQKNPTAFYLCASSMDYRGLVAKNIQYFGAGTRLSVL.

The chain carries TRBV2 and TRBJ2-3; 11 bases are shared with TRBD2. Looked up from germline, CDR1 is SNHLY and CDR2 is FYNNEI. The CDR3 covers 14 residues. V was pared by 6 bases and J by 8 bases, with 7 bases of the junction left unmatched. The CDR3 region has the DNA TGTGCCAGCAGGGCGAGTAGCGGGGGGGGTACGCAGTATTTT. It yields the protein CASRASSGGGTQYF.